This T cell receptor (beta chain) was documented in a study of blood T cell repertoires in COVID-19. The overall study: The origin of the acute and convalescent COVID-19 samples was the United States, Italy and Spain.

Original processing methods: Researchers report that nucleated cell counts were estimated from reference gene primer amplification. Generated by immunoSEQ multiplex PCR, the TCRdb table keeps only in-frame clones and is missing some. V, J and clone size are those of that table, while D and trimming were read from the DNA. The table has tens of thousands of clones, 89% seen once; the top ten hold approximately 3.6%. V was cut by 1 base and J by 0 bases, with 11 bases left in between. CDR1 SGHNT and CDR2 YYREEE come from the germline V gene (reference sequence). CDR3 size: 17 residues. The chain carries TRBV5-4 and TRBJ2-6; D gene unclear. The sequence was obtained from a woman between 65 and 79 years old with acute or convalescent COVID-19. Sequencing was carried out using peripheral blood. The CDR3 protein is CASSLKRSSSGANVLTF. The CDR3 DNA follows: TGTGCCAGCAGCTTGAAACGTTCTAGCTCTGGGGCCAACGTCCTGACTTTC.